What follows describes a single TCR beta chain. This entry belongs to a study of T cell responses to AZD1222 COVID-19 vaccine. Some clones are missing from TCRdb's copy, which holds only in-frame ones; the method was immunoSEQ multiplex PCR. The sample records 150,000 or so clones, approximately 89% being singletons. This CDR3 has 14 residues. Germline-derived CDR1 and CDR2 are MNHEY and SMNVEV (reference sequence). The V gene end was trimmed by 3 bases and the J gene end by 8 bases; junction bases not matched to a gene: 5. This clonotype originated in an adult in good health. Sequenced material: peripheral blood, taken on day 0 of AZD1222 vaccination. V gene TRBV27 combines with J gene TRBJ2-2, with 8 bases that match TRBD2. CDR3 DNA: TGTGCCAGCAGTTTCCCCGGGACTAGGGGGGAGCTGTTTTTT. Protein sequence: CASSFPGTRGELFF.